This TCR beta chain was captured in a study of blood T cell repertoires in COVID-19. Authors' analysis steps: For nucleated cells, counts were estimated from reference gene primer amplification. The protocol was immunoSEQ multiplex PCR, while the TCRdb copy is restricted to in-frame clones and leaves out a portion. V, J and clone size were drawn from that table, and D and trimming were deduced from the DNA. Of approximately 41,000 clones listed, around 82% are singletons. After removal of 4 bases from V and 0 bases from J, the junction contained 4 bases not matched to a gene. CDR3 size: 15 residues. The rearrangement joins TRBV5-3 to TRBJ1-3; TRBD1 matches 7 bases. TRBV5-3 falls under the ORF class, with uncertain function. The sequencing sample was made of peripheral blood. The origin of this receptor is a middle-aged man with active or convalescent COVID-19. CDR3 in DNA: TGTGCCAGAAGCCACCGGGACAGCTCTGGAAACACCATATATTTT. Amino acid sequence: CARSHRDSSGNTIYF.